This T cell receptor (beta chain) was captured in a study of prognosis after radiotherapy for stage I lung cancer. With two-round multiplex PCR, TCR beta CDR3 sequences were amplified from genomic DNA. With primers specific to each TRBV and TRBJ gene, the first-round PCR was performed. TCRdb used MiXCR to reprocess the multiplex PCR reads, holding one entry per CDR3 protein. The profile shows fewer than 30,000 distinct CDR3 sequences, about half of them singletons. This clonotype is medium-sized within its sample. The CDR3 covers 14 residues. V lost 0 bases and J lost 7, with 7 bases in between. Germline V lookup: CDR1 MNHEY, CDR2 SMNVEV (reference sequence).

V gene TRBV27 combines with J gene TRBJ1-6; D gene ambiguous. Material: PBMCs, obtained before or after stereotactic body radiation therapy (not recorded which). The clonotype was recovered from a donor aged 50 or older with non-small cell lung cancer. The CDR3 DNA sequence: TGTGCCAGCAGTTTATCTTGGACGAATTCACCCCTCCACTTT. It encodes CASSLSWTNSPLHF.